This TCR beta chain emerged from a study of control samples from healthy donors and cancer patients. Losses at the gene ends were 3 bases for V and 6 bases for J; bases not matched to a gene: 9. The CDR3 covers 15 residues. Germline loops: CDR1 DFQATT, CDR2 SNEGSKA (reference sequence). The assay was immunoSEQ multiplex PCR, and TCRdb's table has in-frame clones only and misses some. The data show about 100,000 clones, with roughly 90% seen just once and 15% to 20% held by the top ten. The chain links TRBV20-1 to TRBJ2-1, with TRBD1 identical over 9 bases. This receptor was obtained from a woman between 50 and 59 years old in good health. The source material was blood. The CDR3: CSASFSGQGGNEQFF. CDR3 nucleotide sequence: TGCAGTGCTAGTTTTTCGGGACAGGGCGGCAATGAGCAGTTCTTC.